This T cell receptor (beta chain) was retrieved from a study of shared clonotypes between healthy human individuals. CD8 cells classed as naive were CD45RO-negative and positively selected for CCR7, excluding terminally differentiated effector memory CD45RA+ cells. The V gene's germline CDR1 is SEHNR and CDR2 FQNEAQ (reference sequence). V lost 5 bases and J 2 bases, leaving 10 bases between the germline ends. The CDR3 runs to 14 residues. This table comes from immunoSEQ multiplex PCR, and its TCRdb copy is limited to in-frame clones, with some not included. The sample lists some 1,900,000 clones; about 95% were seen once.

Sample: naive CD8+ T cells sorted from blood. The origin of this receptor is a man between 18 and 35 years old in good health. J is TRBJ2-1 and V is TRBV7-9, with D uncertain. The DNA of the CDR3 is TGTGCCAGCAGCGCTGCCGGTGCCTACAATGAGCAGTTCTTC. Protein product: CASSAAGAYNEQFF.